What follows are 11 T cell receptor beta chains derived from one specimen sequenced in a study of spatial heterogeneity in lung cancer. This sample's time point: sample taken at primary tumor resection. Unsorted whole RNA of tumor, nontumor lung or frozen PBMC was sequenced. TCRdb ran MiXCR on the 5' RACE reads and lists one entry per CDR3 protein. The sample yields about 11,000 distinct CDR3 sequences, approximately 24% seen once. Sequenced material: PBMCs, taken at surgery. The source of these receptors is a female donor with early-stage non-small cell lung cancer.

The chain links TRBV12-3 or TRBV12-4 to TRBJ2-3; D is ambiguous. The CDR3 is 15 amino acids. V was cut by 5 bases and J by 0 bases, with 12 bases left in between. The CDR3 nucleotides are TGTGCCAGCAGTCTGGTCTTGCGGAGCACAGATACGCAGTATTTT. This gives the protein CASSLVLRSTDTQYF.

This clonotype appeared a single time. This chain links TRBV7-2 with TRBJ2-5, with D possibly matching TRBD2 (5 bases). The CDR3 covers 16 residues. Trimming took off 2 bases at V and 3 bases at J, with 16 bases between the two ends. Per germline, CDR1 SGHTA and CDR2 FQGNSA. The chain's CDR3 is CASSLPPSGAEETQYF. CDR3 DNA sequence: TGTGCCAGCAGCTTACCCCCGAGCGGAGCAGAAGAGACCCAGTACTTC.

J is TRBJ1-6 and V is TRBV6-5; no clear D. Germline loops: CDR1 MNHEY, CDR2 SVGAGI. The CDR3 has 12 amino acids. V was cut by 2 bases and J by 7 bases, with 3 bases left in between. The CDR3 sequence is CASSYRNSPLHF. The CDR3 DNA reads TGTGCCAGCAGTTACAGAAATTCACCCCTCCACTTT.

On this clonotype itself: This may stem from a read error, because a much larger clone lies one nucleotide away. The rearrangement uses TRBV5-6 and TRBJ1-5; 8 nucleotides agree with TRBD1. The CDR3 consists of 15 residues. The trim removed 7 bases at V and 6 bases at J, leaving 12 bases unmatched. CDR1 and CDR2 (germline): SGHDT, YYEEEE. The CDR3 DNA follows: TGTGCCAGCGGCTCCTTTGGACAGGGCGGTCAGCCCCAGCATTTT. Residues: CASGSFGQGGQPQHF.

The gene calls are TRBV6-5 and TRBJ2-1; 8 bases are shared with TRBD1. CDR1 MNHEY and CDR2 SVGAGI come from the germline V gene. The CDR3 covers 13 residues. Germline trimming cut 11 bases from V and 3 bases from J; bases unmatched to any gene: 6. CDR3 coding DNA: TGTGCCGAACAGGGGGAATTCTACAATGAGCAGTTCTTC. Encoded protein: CAEQGEFYNEQFF.

By frequency in the sample, this clonotype is medium-sized. The genes are TRBV28 and TRBJ1-1; D unresolved. Germline values: CDR1 MDHEN, CDR2 SYDVKM. Deletions cut 3 bases from V and 1 base from J, with 9 bases between. The CDR3 totals 14 residues. CDR3 sequence: CASSFPQKNTEAFF. The CDR3 DNA sequence: TGTGCCAGCAGTTTCCCACAGAAGAACACTGAAGCTTTCTTT.

V usage is TRBV28 and J usage is TRBJ1-2; D unresolved. V was shortened by 7 bases and J by 4 bases, with 19 bases between the two germline ends. The V gene's germline CDR1 is MDHEN and CDR2 SYDVKM. The CDR3 is 15 residues long. Written as DNA, the CDR3 is TGTGCCAGCATAATGACACCTCTGCAATCCTATGGCTACACCTTC. Its protein is CASIMTPLQSYGYTF.

The chain couples TRBV20-1 to TRBJ2-5; tentatively, D is TRBD1 (6 bases). CDR1 and CDR2 from the germline V gene are DFQATT and SNEGSKA (reference sequence). V shed 2 bases and J shed 5 bases, with 21 bases lying between them. CDR3 length: 16 residues. CDR3 amino acids: CSARFPLAGESETQYF. The CDR3 DNA reads as TGCAGTGCTAGATTCCCCCTGGCAGGGGAGTCGGAGACCCAGTACTTC.

This clonotype is labeled as medium-sized (0.01 to 0.1%). The V gene is TRBV10-3, the J gene TRBJ2-5; the match to TRBD1 covers 7 bases. The trim removed 2 bases at V and 0 bases at J, leaving 15 bases unmatched. The germline gives CDR1 ENHRY, CDR2 SYGVKD. The CDR3 is made up of 19 amino acids. The CDR3 DNA reads as TGTGCCATCAGTGAGAGCGGACCCGGGACAGATATTTACCAAGAGACCCAGTACTTC. Translation gives CAISESGPGTDIYQETQYF.

The rearrangement uses TRBV7-6 and TRBJ2-3; 8 bases map to TRBD2. Germline-derived CDR1 and CDR2 are SGHVS and FNYEAQ. Trimming cost V 2 bases and J 4 bases; bases outside gene matches: 8. The CDR3 extends over 16 amino acids. CDR3 sequence: CASSLTGGRWADTQYF. The CDR3 DNA follows: TGTGCCAGCAGCTTAACCGGCGGGAGGTGGGCAGATACGCAGTATTTT.

By share, this clonotype ranks as medium-sized. CDR3 region: CASSPGAIQETQYF. CDR3 bases: TGTGCCAGCAGCCCAGGGGCTATCCAAGAGACCCAGTACTTC. The genes are TRBV9 and TRBJ2-5, with TRBD1 as a possible D gene (6 bases). The germline CDR1 and CDR2 sequences are SGDLS and YYNGEE. With 4 bases removed from V and 1 base from J, the gap between germline ends came to 11 bases. The CDR3 runs to 14 residues.